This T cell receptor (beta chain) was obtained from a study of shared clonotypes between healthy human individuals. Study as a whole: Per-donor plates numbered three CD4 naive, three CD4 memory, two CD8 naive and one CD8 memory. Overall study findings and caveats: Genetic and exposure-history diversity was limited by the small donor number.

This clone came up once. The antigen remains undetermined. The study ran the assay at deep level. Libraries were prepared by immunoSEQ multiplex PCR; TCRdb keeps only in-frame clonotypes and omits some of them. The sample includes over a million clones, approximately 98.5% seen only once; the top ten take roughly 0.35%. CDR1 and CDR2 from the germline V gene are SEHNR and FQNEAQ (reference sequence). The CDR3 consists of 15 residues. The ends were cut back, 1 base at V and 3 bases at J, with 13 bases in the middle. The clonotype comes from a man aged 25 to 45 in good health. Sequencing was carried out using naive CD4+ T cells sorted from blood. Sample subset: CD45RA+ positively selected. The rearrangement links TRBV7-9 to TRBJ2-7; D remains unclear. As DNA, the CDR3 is TGTGCCAGCAGCTTAGTACCGACCTTGCACTACGAGCAGTACTTC. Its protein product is CASSLVPTLHYEQYF.